Following are 30 T cell receptor beta chains from one sample sequenced in a study of blood T cell repertoires in COVID-19. The method was immunoSEQ multiplex PCR; TCRdb's version includes in-frame clones alone and lacks a portion of them. The profile shows 250,000 to 350,000 clones, approximately 84% of them singletons. The sample taken for sequencing was peripheral blood. The receptors come from a person aged 70 to 79 with COVID-19, enrolled during active disease.

This clone was recorded only once. The gene calls are TRBV5-1 and TRBJ2-5; D may be TRBD1 (6 bases). The CDR3 is 17 amino acids. V was cut by 6 bases and J by 5 bases, with 26 bases left in between. Germline V gives CDR1 SGHRS, CDR2 YFSETQ. In DNA, the CDR3 is TGCGCCAGCACCAAAGCAGGCCTGGGGGCGTTGGGGGAGACCCAGTACTTC. Translating it yields CASTKAGLGALGETQYF.

This clone was found once. The V gene is TRBV14, the J gene TRBJ1-1; D not certain. V lost 6 bases to trimming and J lost 0 bases, with 11 bases between them. The germline V gene has CDR1 SGHDN and CDR2 FVKESK. The CDR3 sequence is 14 residues long. In DNA form, the CDR3 reads TGTGCCAGCAGTCATAGAGGAATGAACACTGAAGCTTTCTTT. Protein sequence: CASSHRGMNTEAFF.

The chain is built from TRBV3-1 (or the pseudogene TRBV3-2) and TRBJ2-7, with D perhaps matching TRBD1 (6 bases). The CDR3 has 18 amino acids. V gave up 5 bases and J gave up 6 bases, with 29 bases separating them. CDR1 and CDR2 from the germline V gene are LGHDT and YNNKEL (reference sequence). This CDR3 is CASSSPTPRNREVSEQYF. In nucleotides, the CDR3 is TGTGCCAGCAGCTCCCCCACTCCAAGAAACAGGGAAGTAAGCGAGCAGTACTTC.

The chain has TRBV30 and TRBJ2-1; D not certain. Per the germline V gene, CDR1 is GTSNPN and CDR2 is SVGIG (reference sequence). The V end was cut by 1 base, the J end by 9 bases, with 13 bases between. The CDR3 has 13 residues. This CDR3 reads CAWSGALRPEQFF. Here the CDR3 DNA reads TGTGCCTGGAGTGGCGCCCTGAGGCCTGAGCAGTTCTTC.

This chain links TRBV7-2 with TRBJ2-7; D is unclear. Per the germline V gene, CDR1 is SGHTA and CDR2 is FQGNSA. Trimming pared 5 bases from V and 1 base from J, leaving 6 bases between. The length of the CDR3 is 12 residues. The CDR3 here is CASSPMSYEQYF. DNA for the CDR3: TGTGCCAGCAGCCCTATGTCCTACGAGCAGTACTTC.

The J gene is TRBJ2-1, the V gene TRBV11-3; 11 nucleotides agree with TRBD2. Germline-derived CDR1 and CDR2 are SGHNT and YENEEA. This CDR3 contains 19 residues. With V trimmed by 2 bases and J by 1 base, 10 bases remained unmatched. The CDR3 DNA is TGTGCCAGCAGCTTAAGCGTTCCAACTAGCGGGAGTTCCTACAATGAGCAGTTCTTC. This gives the protein CASSLSVPTSGSSYNEQFF.

Points on this clone: Its ends do not fully match the called genes, so a read error is possible. This chain links TRBV6-5 with TRBJ1-1, with D possibly matching TRBD1 (6 bases). CDR3 length: 13 amino acids. CDR1 and CDR2 from the germline V gene are MNHEY and SVGAGI. The CDR3 here is CASSTNLDRSRPW. In nucleotides, the CDR3 is TGTGCCAGCAGTACCAACCTAGACAGGAGTCGACCTTGG.

CDR3 sequence: CASSVGGRTNEKLFF. In nucleotides, the CDR3 is TGTGCCAGCAGCGTAGGGGGGCGAACTAATGAAAAACTGTTTTTT. The chain recombines TRBV9 with TRBJ1-4, with D maybe TRBD1 (6 bases). V gave up 0 bases and J gave up 1 base, with 7 bases separating them. Germline CDR1 and CDR2: SGDLS and YYNGEE. The CDR3 spans 15 residues.

This rearrangement joins TRBV27 to TRBJ2-1; TRBD2 is a possible D gene (5 bases). V was cut by 3 bases and J by 5 bases, with 14 bases left in between. Looked up from germline, CDR1 is MNHEY and CDR2 is SMNVEV (reference sequence). This CDR3 has 15 amino acids. CDR3 DNA sequence: TGTGCCAGCAGTTTCGCGACGGGATGGAACAATGAGCAGTTCTTC. Amino acid sequence: CASSFATGWNNEQFF.

This chain connects TRBV5-1 to TRBJ2-2; the D gene is possibly TRBD1 (5 bases). V shed 2 bases and J shed 2 bases, with 16 bases lying between them. The CDR3 has 17 residues. The V gene's germline CDR1 is SGHRS and CDR2 YFSETQ. The CDR3 coding sequence is TGCGCCAGCAGCTTTTTTCGCCCACAGGCCAACACCGGGGAGCTGTTTTTT. It codes for CASSFFRPQANTGELFF.

This chain connects TRBV3-1 (or the pseudogene TRBV3-2) to TRBJ2-1; unclear D gene. Germline CDR1 reads LGHDT; CDR2 reads YNNKEL (reference sequence). V shed 0 bases and J shed 9 bases, with 12 bases lying between them. The CDR3 spans 14 residues. CDR3 sequence: CASSQDGLVAEQFF. DNA of the CDR3: TGTGCCAGCAGCCAAGACGGCCTAGTGGCTGAGCAGTTCTTC.

The chain combines TRBV7-2 with TRBJ1-2; no definite D call. V was clipped by 0 bases and J by 5 bases, with 10 bases between them. This CDR3 region has 14 residues. Germline V gives CDR1 SGHTA, CDR2 FQGNSA. CDR3 amino acids: CASSLALLLYGYTF. CDR3 DNA: TGTGCCAGCAGCTTAGCGCTACTGTTATATGGCTACACCTTC.

Turning to this clone: This specimen includes other DNA sequences encoding the same CDR3. This chain connects TRBV9 to TRBJ2-5, with 11 bases matching TRBD2. This CDR3 comprises 15 residues. Germline loops: CDR1 SGDLS, CDR2 YYNGEE. Losses at the gene ends were 2 bases for V and 2 bases for J; bases not matched to a gene: 2. The CDR3 here is CASSVGTSGQETQYF. CDR3 nucleotides: TGTGCCAGCAGCGTGGGGACTAGCGGACAAGAGACCCAGTACTTC.

This clone showed up just once. The V call is TRBV5-1, the J call TRBJ2-5; D may be TRBD2 (5 bases). Trimming removed 1 base from V and 2 bases from J, with 9 bases in between. The CDR3 runs to 14 residues. The germline gives CDR1 SGHRS, CDR2 YFSETQ. DNA of the CDR3: TGCGCCAGCAGCTTGCTGACGGGGCAAGAGACCCAGTACTTC. Translated: CASSLLTGQETQYF. The full variable domain, with the rest looked up from reference TRBV5-1 and TRBJ2-5, is KAGVTQTPRYLIKTRGQQVTLSCSPISGHRSVSWYQQTPGQGLQFLFEYFSETQRNKGNFPGRFSGRQFSNSRSEMNVSTLELGDSALYLCASSLLTGQETQYFGPGTRLLVL.

This clone was seen once. The rearrangement uses TRBV5-5 and TRBJ1-1; D not resolved. The CDR3 extends over 14 amino acids. Deletions cut 0 bases from V and 5 bases from J, with 11 bases between. Germline V gene lookup returns CDR1 SGHKS and CDR2 YYEKEE (reference sequence). DNA for the CDR3: TGTGCCAGCAGCTTGGGGGTGGAGCGGACTGAAGCTTTCTTT. This sequence encodes CASSLGVERTEAFF. Full variable domain (rest looked up from reference TRBV5-5 and TRBJ1-1): DAGVTQSPTHLIKTRGQQVTLRCSPISGHKSVSWYQQVLGQGPQFIFQYYEKEERGRGNFPDRFSARQFPNYSSELNVNALLLGDSALYLCASSLGVERTEAFFGQGTRLTVV.

The genes are TRBV4-3 and TRBJ2-3, with TRBD2 matching over 7 bases. Germline V lookup: CDR1 LGHNA, CDR2 YSLEER. The CDR3 runs to 16 residues. The ends lost 0 bases at V and 4 bases at J; junction bases unmatched: 7. The CDR3 spells CASSQDGGRTSDTQYF. CDR3 sequence (DNA): TGCGCCAGCAGCCAAGATGGCGGGAGAACTTCAGATACGCAGTATTTT.

V usage is TRBV24-1 and J usage is TRBJ2-5; 7 bases are shared with TRBD1. The germline V gene encodes CDR1 KGHDR and CDR2 SFDVKD. The J segment lost 4 bases and the V segment lost 4 bases, leaving 8 bases of the junction unmatched. The CDR3 runs to 15 residues. The CDR3 sequence: CATSDLTGAGETQYF. The DNA for the CDR3 is TGTGCCACCAGTGACTTAACAGGGGCGGGAGAGACCCAGTACTTC.

The rearrangement links TRBV19 to TRBJ2-4, with D perhaps matching TRBD1 (5 bases). CDR3 size: 15 residues. Trimming left V 7 bases short and J 1 base short, with 14 bases between. Germline CDR1 and CDR2: LNHDA and SQIVND (reference sequence). CDR3 sequence reads: CASTLGADAKNIQYF. The CDR3 DNA sequence: TGTGCCAGTACCCTAGGGGCAGACGCCAAAAACATTCAGTACTTC.

The chain combines TRBV3-1 (or the pseudogene TRBV3-2) with TRBJ1-5; D possibly corresponds to TRBD1 (5 bases). Trimming left V 1 base short and J 0 bases short, with 22 bases between. Per the germline V gene, CDR1 is LGHDT and CDR2 is YNNKEL (reference sequence). The CDR3 is 20 residues long. In DNA, the CDR3 is TGTGCCAGCAGCCAAGTTGGATGGGGCGGAATTAACACTAGCAATCAGCCCCAGCATTTT. Its protein is CASSQVGWGGINTSNQPQHF.

This sequence joins TRBV6-6 and TRBJ1-5, with no clear D. Trimming shortened V by 8 bases and J by 0 bases, and 5 bases separated the two germline ends. Germline lookup yields CDR1 MNHNY and CDR2 SVGAGI (reference sequence). The CDR3 loop spans 12 amino acids. CDR3 DNA: TGTGCCAGCCGAGGTAGCAATCAGCCCCAGCATTTT. It codes for CASRGSNQPQHF.

This clone was seen a few times. This chain joins TRBV6-5 and TRBJ1-4, with D perhaps TRBD1 (6 bases). The V end lost 4 bases, the J end lost 7 bases, and 13 bases lay between the germline ends. The length of the CDR3 is 14 residues. In germline, CDR1 is MNHEY, CDR2 SVGAGI. CDR3 nucleotides: TGTGCCAGCAGTTCCAGGGGAGTCGGTGAAAAACTGTTTTTT. Translated: CASSSRGVGEKLFF.

This chain joins TRBV5-8 and TRBJ2-6, with TRBD1 matching 7 bases. This CDR3 contains 15 residues. The V segment lost 4 bases and the J segment 2 bases; nucleotides outside the gene matches: 3. The germline CDR1 and CDR2 sequences are SGHTS and YDEGEE. CDR3 coding DNA: TGTGCCAGCAGCGTGACAGGGCCTGGGGCCAACGTCCTGACTTTC. Protein sequence: CASSVTGPGANVLTF.

J is TRBJ2-2 and V is TRBV28; no definite D call. V lost 8 bases and J 4 bases, leaving 8 bases between the germline ends. The CDR3 sequence is 12 residues long. CDR1 is MDHEN and CDR2 is SYDVKM in the germline V gene. The CDR3 region is CASYRVTGELFF. DNA for the CDR3: TGTGCCAGCTACCGAGTCACCGGGGAGCTGTTTTTT.

The rearrangement links TRBV28 to TRBJ2-1, with 9 bases fitting TRBD1. This CDR3 region has 15 residues. Germline V gene data show CDR1 as MDHEN and CDR2 as SYDVKM. With V trimmed by 6 bases and J by 6 bases, 9 bases remained unmatched. The CDR3 region has the DNA TGTGCCAGCAGCAAAACCGGGACAGGGCTCAATGAGCAGTTCTTC. Its protein product is CASSKTGTGLNEQFF.

The chain joins TRBV28 to TRBJ1-2; D call uncertain. The V end was cut by 3 bases, the J end by 4 bases, with 12 bases between. The V gene's germline CDR1 is MDHEN and CDR2 SYDVKM. The CDR3 length is 14 residues. This CDR3 reads CASSLWEGSYGYTF. The CDR3 region has the DNA TGTGCCAGCAGTTTGTGGGAGGGTAGCTATGGCTACACCTTC.

The chain recombines TRBV24-1 with TRBJ2-1, with TRBD2 identical over 11 bases. The junction had 6 bases not matched to a gene; V was cut back by 3 bases and J by 0 bases. The CDR3 contains 18 residues. CDR1 KGHDR and CDR2 SFDVKD come from the germline V gene. CDR3 coding DNA: TGTGCCACCAGTGATCCTGGGACTAGCGGTAGCTCCTACAATGAGCAGTTCTTC. Its protein product is CATSDPGTSGSSYNEQFF.

This clone showed up just a few times. V is TRBV19 and J is TRBJ2-3; 8 nucleotides match TRBD2. From germline, CDR1 is LNHDA and CDR2 SQIVND (reference sequence). J lost 2 bases, V lost 1 base, and 5 bases had no gene match. CDR3 length equals 16 residues. CDR3 DNA sequence: TGTGCCAGTAGTATAGGGGCAGCGGGAGACACAGATACGCAGTATTTT. This sequence encodes CASSIGAAGDTDTQYF.

A few counts support this clone. This rearrangement joins TRBV3-1 (or the pseudogene TRBV3-2) to TRBJ2-7; D uncertain. Germline values: CDR1 LGHDT, CDR2 YNNKEL (reference sequence). This CDR3 comprises 12 residues. V lost 4 bases and J 3 bases, leaving 7 bases between the germline ends. The CDR3 nucleotides are TGTGCCAGCAGCCTCTCAGGCTACGAGCAGTACTTC. The encoded protein is CASSLSGYEQYF.

This chain connects TRBV28 to TRBJ2-7; weak D call: TRBD1 (6 bases). Between the trimmed V and J ends, which lost 2 bases and 0 bases, there was a span of 14 bases. Germline CDR1 and CDR2: MDHEN and SYDVKM. The CDR3 consists of 16 residues. CDR3 in amino acids: CASSLTGTPSSYEQYF. The CDR3 bases are TGTGCCAGCAGTTTAACCGGGACACCGAGCTCCTACGAGCAGTACTTC.

The chain combines TRBV30 with TRBJ2-5, with D possibly TRBD2 on 6 matching bases. The CDR3 has 14 amino acids. Germline CDR1 and CDR2: GTSNPN and SVGIG (reference sequence). With 3 bases removed from V and 5 bases from J, the gap between germline ends came to 16 bases. The CDR3 is CAWSGTPLGETQYF. CDR3 in DNA: TGTGCCTGGAGCGGGACTCCCCTTGGGGAGACCCAGTACTTC.